This T cell receptor beta chain was profiled in a study of CD8+CD57+ T cells in acquired aplastic anemia. Trimming removed 4 bases from V and 4 bases from J; junction bases left unmatched: 7. The germline CDR1 and CDR2 sequences are LNHDA and SQIVND (reference sequence). The CDR3 sequence is 15 residues long. Both TCR beta VDJ combination and CDR3 sequence profiling were carried out. Genomic DNA was the template for this profiling. In TCRdb, the reads were re-called with MiXCR into one record per CDR3 protein. The sample lists about 210,000 distinct CDR3 sequences; 60% to 65% were seen once. The V gene is TRBV19, the J gene TRBJ1-1, with TRBD1 identical over 9 bases. Sequenced material: sorted CD4+, CD8+, or CD8+CD57+ T cells (not recorded which) from PBMCs. The receptor's source is a human donor in good health. CDR3 residues: CASSTLPGQGTEAFF. The DNA of the CDR3 is TGTGCCAGTAGTACACTGCCGGGACAGGGCACTGAAGCTTTCTTT.